This T cell receptor (beta chain) emerged from a study of cytotoxic CD8 clonotypes in ibrutinib-treated CLL. Looking at the study overall: The subjects consisted of 11 to 12 relapsed/refractory and around 15 treatment-naive individuals, with fewer than 18 IGHV unmutated. Investigators collected response samples after a median about 11 months of treatment, range 6 to 36.

V lost 7 bases and J lost 6, with 16 bases in between. The CDR3 consists of 13 residues. Germline assignment: CDR1 SGHRS and CDR2 YFSETQ. Study-level results: Investigators sampled sustained-remission and progressing patients at differing times.

Using immunoSEQ multiplex PCR, the repertoire was profiled, and TCRdb retains in-frame clones only, with some absent. The table shows about 160,000 clones, with roughly 77% occurring only once. On this clone: Its antigen remains unidentified.

The receptor was isolated from a human donor with chronic lymphocytic leukemia. The source material was PBMCs, sampled after 12 months of ibrutinib treatment. The genes are TRBV5-1 and TRBJ1-1; no clear D. The CDR3 DNA is TGCGCCAGCGCCACAGAGAAGGTGGCTGAAGCTTTCTTT. Encoded protein: CASATEKVAEAFF. The full variable domain, completed using reference TRBV5-1 and TRBJ1-1, is KAGVTQTPRYLIKTRGQQVTLSCSPISGHRSVSWYQQTPGQGLQFLFEYFSETQRNKGNFPGRFSGRQFSNSRSEMNVSTLELGDSALYLCASATEKVAEAFFGQGTRLTVV.